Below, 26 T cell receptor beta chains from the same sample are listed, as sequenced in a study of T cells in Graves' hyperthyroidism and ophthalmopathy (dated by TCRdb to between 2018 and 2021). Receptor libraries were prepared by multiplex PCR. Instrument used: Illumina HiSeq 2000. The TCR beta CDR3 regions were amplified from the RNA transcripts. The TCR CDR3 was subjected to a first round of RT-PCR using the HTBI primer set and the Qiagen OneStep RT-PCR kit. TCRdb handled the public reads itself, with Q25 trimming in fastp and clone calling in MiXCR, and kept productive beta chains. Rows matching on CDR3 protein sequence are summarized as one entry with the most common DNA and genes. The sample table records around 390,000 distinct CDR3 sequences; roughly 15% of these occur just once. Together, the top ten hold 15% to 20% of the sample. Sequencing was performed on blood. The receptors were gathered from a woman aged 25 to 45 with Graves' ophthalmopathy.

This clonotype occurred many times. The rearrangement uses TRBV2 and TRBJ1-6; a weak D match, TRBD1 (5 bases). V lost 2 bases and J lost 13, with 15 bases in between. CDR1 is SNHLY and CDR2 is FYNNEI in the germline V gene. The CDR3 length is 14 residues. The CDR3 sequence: CASSEKAGRRPLHF. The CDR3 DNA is TGTGCCAGCAGTGAAAAGGCGGGGCGTCGTCCCCTCCACTTT.

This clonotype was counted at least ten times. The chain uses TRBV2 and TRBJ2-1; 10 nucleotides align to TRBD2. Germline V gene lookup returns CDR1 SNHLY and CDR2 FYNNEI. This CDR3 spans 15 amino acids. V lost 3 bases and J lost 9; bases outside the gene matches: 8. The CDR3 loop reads CASSDPAGGHGEQFF. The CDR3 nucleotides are TGTGCCAGCAGTGACCCAGCGGGGGGGCACGGTGAGCAGTTCTTC.

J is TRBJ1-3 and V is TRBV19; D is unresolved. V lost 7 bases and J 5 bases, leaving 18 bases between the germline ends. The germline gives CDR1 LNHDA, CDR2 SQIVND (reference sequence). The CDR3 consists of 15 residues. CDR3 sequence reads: CASTKEQVPRNTIYF. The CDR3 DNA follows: TGTGCCAGTACTAAAGAGCAGGTGCCGCGAAACACCATATATTTT.

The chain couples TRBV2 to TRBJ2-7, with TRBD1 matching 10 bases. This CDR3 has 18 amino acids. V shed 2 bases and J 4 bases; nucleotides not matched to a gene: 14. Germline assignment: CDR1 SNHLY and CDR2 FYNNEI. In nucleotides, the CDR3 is TGTGCCAGCAGTGAAAGACAGGGGGCGGCTAGCCGAATATACGAGCAGTACTTC. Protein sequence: CASSERQGAASRIYEQYF.

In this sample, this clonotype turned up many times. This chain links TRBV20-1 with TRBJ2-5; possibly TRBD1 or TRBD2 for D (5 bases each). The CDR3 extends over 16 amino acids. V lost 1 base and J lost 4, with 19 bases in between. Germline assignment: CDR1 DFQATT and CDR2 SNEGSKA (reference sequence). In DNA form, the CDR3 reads TGCAGTGCTAGAGTTCCCGACGGGGCCCTCACAGAGACCCAGTACTTC. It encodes CSARVPDGALTETQYF.

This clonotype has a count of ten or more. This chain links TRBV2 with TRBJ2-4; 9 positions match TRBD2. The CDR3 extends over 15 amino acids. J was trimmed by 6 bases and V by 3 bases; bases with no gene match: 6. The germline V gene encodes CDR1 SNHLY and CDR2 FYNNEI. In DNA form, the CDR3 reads TGTGCCAGCAGTGATCAGCGGGGGGCACCAAACATTCAGTACTTC. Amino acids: CASSDQRGAPNIQYF.

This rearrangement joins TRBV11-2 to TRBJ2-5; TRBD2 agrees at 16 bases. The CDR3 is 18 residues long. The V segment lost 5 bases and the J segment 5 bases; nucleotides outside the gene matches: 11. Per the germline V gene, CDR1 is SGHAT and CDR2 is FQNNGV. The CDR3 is CASSLGLAGGPRVETQYF. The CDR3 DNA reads TGTGCCAGCAGCCTGGGACTAGCGGGGGGGCCGCGTGTGGAGACCCAGTACTTC.

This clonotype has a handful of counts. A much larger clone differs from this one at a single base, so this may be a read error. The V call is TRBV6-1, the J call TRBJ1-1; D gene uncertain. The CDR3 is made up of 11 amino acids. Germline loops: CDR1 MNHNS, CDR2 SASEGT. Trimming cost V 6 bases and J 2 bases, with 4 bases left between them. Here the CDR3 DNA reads TGTGCCAGCAGGGACAACACTGAAGCTTTCTTT. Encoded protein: CASRDNTEAFF.

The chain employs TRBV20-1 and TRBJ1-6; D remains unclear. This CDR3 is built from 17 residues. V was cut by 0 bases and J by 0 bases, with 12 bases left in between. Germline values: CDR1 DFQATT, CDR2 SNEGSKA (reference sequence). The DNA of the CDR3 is TGCAGTGCTAGAGATAATGAGGAGAGCTCCTATAATTCACCCCTCCACTTT. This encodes CSARDNEESSYNSPLHF.

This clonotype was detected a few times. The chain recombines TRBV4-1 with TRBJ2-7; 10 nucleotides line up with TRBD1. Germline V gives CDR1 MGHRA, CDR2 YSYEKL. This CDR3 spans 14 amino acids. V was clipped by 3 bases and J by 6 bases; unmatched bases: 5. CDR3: CASSQPGQGFEQYF. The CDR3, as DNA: TGCGCCAGCAGCCAGCCGGGACAGGGGTTCGAGCAGTACTTC.

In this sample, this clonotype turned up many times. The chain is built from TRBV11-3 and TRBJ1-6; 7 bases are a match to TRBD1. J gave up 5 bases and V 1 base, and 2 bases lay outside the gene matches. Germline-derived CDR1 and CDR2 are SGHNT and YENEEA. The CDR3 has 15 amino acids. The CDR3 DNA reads TGTGCCAGCAGCTTAGCCGGGACAGATAATTCACCCCTCCACTTT. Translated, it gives CASSLAGTDNSPLHF.

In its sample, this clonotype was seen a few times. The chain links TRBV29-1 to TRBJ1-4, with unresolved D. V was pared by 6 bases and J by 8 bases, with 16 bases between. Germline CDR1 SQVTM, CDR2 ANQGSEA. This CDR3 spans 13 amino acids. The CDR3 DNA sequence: TGCAGCGTCAAGGGATCCAGAGGAGAAAAACTGTTTTTT. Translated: CSVKGSRGEKLFF.

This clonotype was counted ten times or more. CDR3 bases: TGTGCCAGCTCAGCCCGACTAGCGGGTGTAAGCTCCTACAATGAGCAGTTCTTC. It translates to CASSARLAGVSSYNEQFF. The rearrangement joins TRBV18 to TRBJ2-1; 10 positions match TRBD2. Looked up from germline, CDR1 is KGHSH and CDR2 is LQKENI. V shed 5 bases, J shed 0 bases, and the junction held 10 bases outside the gene matches. CDR3 length: 18 residues. The whole variable domain, filled in from reference TRBV18 and TRBJ2-1, reads NAGVMQNPRHLVRRRGQEARLRCSPMKGHSHVYWYRQLPEEGLKFMVYLQKENIIDESGMPKERFSAEFPKEGPSILRIQQVVRGDSAAYFCASSARLAGVSSYNEQFFGPGTRLTVL.

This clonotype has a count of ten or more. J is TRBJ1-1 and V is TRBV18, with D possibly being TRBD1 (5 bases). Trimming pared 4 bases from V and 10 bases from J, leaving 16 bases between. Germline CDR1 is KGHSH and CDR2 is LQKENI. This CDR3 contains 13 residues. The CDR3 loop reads CASSLNFRDAAFF. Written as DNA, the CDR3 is TGTGCCAGCTCACTAAACTTCCGGGACGCAGCTTTCTTT.

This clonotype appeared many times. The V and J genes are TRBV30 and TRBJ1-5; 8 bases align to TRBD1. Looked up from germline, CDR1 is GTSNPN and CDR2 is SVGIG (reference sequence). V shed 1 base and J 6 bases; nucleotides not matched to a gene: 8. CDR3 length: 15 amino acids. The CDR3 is CAWSAETGETQPQHF. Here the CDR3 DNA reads TGTGCCTGGAGTGCAGAGACAGGGGAAACTCAGCCCCAGCATTTT.

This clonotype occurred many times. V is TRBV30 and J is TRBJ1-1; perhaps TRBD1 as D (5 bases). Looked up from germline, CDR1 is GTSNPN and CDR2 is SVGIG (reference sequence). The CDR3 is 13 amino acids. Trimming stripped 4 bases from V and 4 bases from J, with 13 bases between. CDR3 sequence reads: CAWNRGAVTEAFF. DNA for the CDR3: TGTGCCTGGAACCGTGGGGCAGTCACTGAAGCTTTCTTT.

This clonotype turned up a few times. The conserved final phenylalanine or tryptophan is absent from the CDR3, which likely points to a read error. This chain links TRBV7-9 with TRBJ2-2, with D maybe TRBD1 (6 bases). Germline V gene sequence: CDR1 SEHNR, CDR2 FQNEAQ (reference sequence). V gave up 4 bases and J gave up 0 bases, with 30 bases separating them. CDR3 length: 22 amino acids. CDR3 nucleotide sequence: TGTGCCAGCAGCTCCACAAGGGTAGGGACACAGAGGGGCCCGACGAACACCGGGGAGCTGTTTCTT. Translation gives CASSSTRVGTQRGPTNTGELFL.

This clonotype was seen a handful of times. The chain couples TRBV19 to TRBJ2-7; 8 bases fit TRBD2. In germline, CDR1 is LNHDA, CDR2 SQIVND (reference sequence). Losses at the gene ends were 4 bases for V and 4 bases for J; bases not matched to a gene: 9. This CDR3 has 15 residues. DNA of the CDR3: TGTGCCAGTAGTACCTCGGGGGGGGGCGAGTACGAGCAGTACTTC. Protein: CASSTSGGGEYEQYF.

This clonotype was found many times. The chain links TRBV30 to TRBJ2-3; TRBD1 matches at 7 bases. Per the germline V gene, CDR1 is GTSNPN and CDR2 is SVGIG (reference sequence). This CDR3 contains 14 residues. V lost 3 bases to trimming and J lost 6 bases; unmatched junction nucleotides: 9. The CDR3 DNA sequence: TGTGCCTGGAGGGGCGACAGGGCGGTGGATACGCAGTATTTT. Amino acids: CAWRGDRAVDTQYF.

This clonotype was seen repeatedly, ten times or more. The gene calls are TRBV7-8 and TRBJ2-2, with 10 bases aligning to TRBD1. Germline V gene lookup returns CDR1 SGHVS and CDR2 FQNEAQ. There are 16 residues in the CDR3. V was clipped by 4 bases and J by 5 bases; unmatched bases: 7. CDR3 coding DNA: TGTGCCAGCAGCTCCCCCGACAGGGGGCTTACCGGGGAGCTGTTTTTT. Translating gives CASSSPDRGLTGELFF.

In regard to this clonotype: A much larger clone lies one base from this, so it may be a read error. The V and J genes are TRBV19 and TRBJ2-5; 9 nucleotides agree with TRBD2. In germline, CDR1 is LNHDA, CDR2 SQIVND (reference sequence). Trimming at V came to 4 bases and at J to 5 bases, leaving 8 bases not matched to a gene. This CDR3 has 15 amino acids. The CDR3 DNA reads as TGTGCCAGTAGTACTAGCGGGGATATGATGGAGACCCAGTACTTC. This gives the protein CASSTSGDMMETQYF. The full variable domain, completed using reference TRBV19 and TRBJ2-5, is DGGITQSPKYLFRKEGQNVTLSCEQNLNHDAMYWYRQDPGQGLRLIYYSQIVNDFQKGDIAEGYSVSREKKESFPLTVTSAQKNPTAFYLCASSTSGDMMETQYFGPGTRLLVL.

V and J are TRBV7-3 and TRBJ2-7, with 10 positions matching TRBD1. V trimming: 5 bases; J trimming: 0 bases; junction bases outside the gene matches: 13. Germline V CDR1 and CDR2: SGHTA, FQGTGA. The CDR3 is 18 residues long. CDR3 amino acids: CASSEVPDRTGGSYEQYF. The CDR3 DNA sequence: TGTGCCAGCAGCGAGGTTCCGGACAGGACAGGGGGCTCCTACGAGCAGTACTTC.

CDR3 nucleotides: TGTGCCACGGCTGCCGGGATCAATGAGCAGTTCTTC. Its protein is CATAAGINEQFF. The gene calls are TRBV19 and TRBJ2-1; TRBD2 is a possible D gene (5 bases). With 10 bases removed from V and 6 bases from J, the gap between germline ends came to 13 bases. Germline values: CDR1 LNHDA, CDR2 SQIVND (reference sequence). This CDR3 contains 12 residues.

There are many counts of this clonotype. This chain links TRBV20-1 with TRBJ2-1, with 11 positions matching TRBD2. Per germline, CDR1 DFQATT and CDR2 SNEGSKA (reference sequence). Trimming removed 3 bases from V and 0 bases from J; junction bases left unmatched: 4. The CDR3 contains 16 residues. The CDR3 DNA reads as TGCAGTGCTAGTGTTAGCGGGGGGGTCTCCTACAATGAGCAGTTCTTC. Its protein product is CSASVSGGVSYNEQFF.

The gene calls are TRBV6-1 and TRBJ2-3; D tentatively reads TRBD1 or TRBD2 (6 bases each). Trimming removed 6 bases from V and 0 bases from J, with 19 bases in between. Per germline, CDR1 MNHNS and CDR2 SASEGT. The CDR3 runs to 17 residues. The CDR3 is CASSLLGGQPSTDTQYF. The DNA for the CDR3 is TGTGCCAGCAGCCTCCTGGGGGGACAACCTAGCACAGATACGCAGTATTTT.

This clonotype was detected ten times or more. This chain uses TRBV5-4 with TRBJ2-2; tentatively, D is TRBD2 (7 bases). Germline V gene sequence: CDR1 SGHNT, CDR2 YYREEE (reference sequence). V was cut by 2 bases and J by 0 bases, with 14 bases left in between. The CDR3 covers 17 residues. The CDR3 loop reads CASSFGGGPTNTGELFF. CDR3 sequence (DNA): TGTGCCAGCAGCTTTGGGGGGGGGCCTACGAACACCGGGGAGCTGTTTTTT. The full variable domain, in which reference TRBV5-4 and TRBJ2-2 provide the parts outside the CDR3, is ETGVTQSPTHLIKTRGQQVTLRCSSQSGHNTVSWYQQALGQGPQFIFQYYREEENGRGNFPPRFSGLQFPNYSSELNVNALELDDSALYLCASSFGGGPTNTGELFFGEGSRLTVL.